This is a list of T cell receptor beta chains from one sample in a study of response to subunit inactivated influenza vaccine. MiXCR, run by TCRdb on the RT-PCR reads, gives a single entry per CDR3 protein. The data contain more than 450,000 distinct CDR3 sequences, 10% to 15% of them seen just once; the ten biggest clones take up approximately 10%. Material: PBMCs from blood, obtained on the day of vaccination. Receptors were obtained from a man aged 45-65 years who received an inactivated influenza vaccine. Both conserved end residues are part of each CDR3. A D gene is named only where the DNA matches it firmly. Only part of the rows carry a size: once, few, many, or a class if the clone is expanded.

TRBJ2-2 | - | TRBV6-1 | TRBD2 | CASSELAGVTGELFF | TGTGCCAGCAGTGAACTAGCGGGTGTCACCGGGGAGCTGTTTTTT
TRBJ2-3 | - | TRBV20-1 | - | CSASIHATDTQYF | TGCAGTGCTAGCATCCATGCCACAGATACGCAGTATTTT
TRBJ1-1 | few | TRBV20-1 | TRBD1 | CSARARDRGPTEAFF | TGCAGTGCTAGGGCTAGAGACAGGGGGCCCACTGAAGCTTTCTTT
TRBJ2-1 | - | TRBV28 | - | CASRLRTNEQFF | TGTGCCAGCAGGCTTCGCACCAATGAGCAGTTCTTC
TRBJ2-7 | few | TRBV6-2/TRBV6-3 | - | CASSYPGLAYEQYF | TGTGCCAGCAGTTACCCGGGACTGGCCTACGAGCAGTACTTC
TRBJ2-7 | - | TRBV28 | TRBD1 | CASSSIGTGSPYEQYF | TGTGCCAGCAGTTCAATCGGGACAGGGAGTCCCTACGAGCAGTACTTC
TRBJ1-1 | - | TRBV4-1 | - | CASSQGPGSLNTEAFF | TGCGCCAGCAGCCAAGGGCCGGGGAGCTTGAACACTGAAGCTTTCTTT
TRBJ1-5 | many | TRBV20-1 | TRBD1 | CSASQGGGNQPQHF | TGCAGTGCTAGTCAAGGGGGCGGCAATCAGCCCCAGCATTTT
TRBJ2-2 | few | TRBV27 | - | CASSPPPRGNRNTGELFF | TGTGCCAGCAGTCCCCCCCCCCGAGGGAACCGGAACACCGGGGAGCTGTTTTTT
TRBJ2-5 | - | TRBV18 | - | CASSTDRMGETQYF | TGTGCCAGCTCAACTGACAGGATGGGCGAGACCCAGTACTTC
TRBJ2-1 | many | TRBV7-9 | - | CASSLVGDDNEQFF | TGTGCCAGCAGCTTAGTGGGGGACGACAATGAGCAGTTCTTC
TRBJ2-5 | - | TRBV24-1 | - | CATSDRAWYQETQYF | TGTGCCACCAGTGATCGCGCGTGGTACCAAGAGACCCAGTACTTC
TRBJ2-3 | few | TRBV29-1 | - | CSVTTGFSTDTQYF | TGCAGCGTTACTACAGGGTTTTCAACAGATACGCAGTATTTT
TRBJ2-1 | - | TRBV4-1 | TRBD1 | CASSHLRDRIYNEQFF | TGCGCCAGCAGCCACCTCCGGGACAGAATATACAATGAGCAGTTCTTC
TRBJ2-5 | few | TRBV5-1 | - | CASSLQDSSWETQYF | TGCGCCAGCAGCTTGCAGGACAGTTCGTGGGAGACCCAGTACTTC
TRBJ2-2 | few | TRBV5-1 | - | CASSFGSGTGELFF | TGCGCCAGCAGCTTCGGTAGCGGAACCGGGGAGCTGTTTTTT
TRBJ2-2 | - | TRBV7-9 | - | CASTDSLGELFF | TGTGCCAGCACCGATAGCCTCGGGGAGCTGTTTTTT
TRBJ1-2 | once | TRBV4-1 | - | CASSHRDSNGYTF | TGCGCCAGCAGCCATCGAGACAGTAATGGCTACACCTTC
TRBJ2-2 | few | TRBV4-3 | - | CASSQEYGGELFF | TGCGCCAGCAGCCAAGAGTACGGCGGGGAGCTGTTTTTT
TRBJ2-5 | many | TRBV5-1 | - | CASSRGLEGETQYF | TGCGCCAGCAGCCGAGGGTTGGAGGGGGAGACCCAGTACTTC
TRBJ2-1 | many | TRBV2 | TRBD2 | CASQTSGVNEQFF | TGTGCCAGCCAGACTAGCGGGGTCAATGAGCAGTTCTTC
TRBJ1-2 | - | TRBV5-5 | - | CASSLRGGDGYTF | TGTGCCAGCAGCTTGAGGGGGGGCGATGGCTACACCTTC
TRBJ2-7 | few | TRBV27 | - | CASSWTVKSYEQYF | TGTGCCAGCTCATGGACAGTTAAGTCTTACGAGCAGTACTTC
TRBJ2-5 | - | TRBV6-2/TRBV6-3 | TRBD1 | CASRGQLQETQYF | TGTGCCAGCAGGGGACAGCTCCAAGAGACCCAGTACTTC
TRBJ2-3 | - | TRBV2 | - | CASRKTSTDTQYF | TGTGCCAGCAGGAAAACTAGCACAGATACGCAGTATTTT
TRBJ2-3 | few | TRBV7-2 | TRBD2 | CASSLAGGLATDTQYF | TGTGCCAGCAGCTTAGCGGGGGGACTAGCAACAGATACGCAGTATTTT
TRBJ2-3 | - | TRBV11-1 | TRBD1 | CASSARQGEDTQYF | TGTGCCAGCAGCGCCAGGCAGGGGGAGGATACGCAGTATTTT
TRBJ2-5 | few | TRBV20-1 | - | CSARPRPGVRPQYF | TGCAGTGCTAGACCCCGACCCGGAGTTAGGCCCCAGTACTTC
TRBJ2-3 | - | TRBV12-3/TRBV12-4 | - | CASRLIDTDTQYF | TGTGCCAGCAGGTTAATAGACACAGATACGCAGTATTTT